This T cell receptor (beta chain) was recovered during a study of T cells after yellow fever vaccination. Using its own MiXCR run on the 5' RACE reads, TCRdb lists one record per CDR3 protein. The sample gives hundreds of thousands of distinct CDR3 sequences, roughly an eighth of which show up once; about 15% is in the top ten. V lost 5 bases and J 9 bases, leaving 9 bases between the germline ends. Germline V CDR1 and CDR2: SGHTA, FQGNSA. The CDR3 loop spans 11 amino acids. The V call is TRBV7-2, the J call TRBJ2-3, with D possibly TRBD1 on 6 matching bases. The TCR originated in a man aged 30-40 years who received the YFV17D yellow fever vaccine. The specimen comprised PBMCs, sampled on the day of the yellow fever booster vaccination. The CDR3 loop reads CASSPDSTQYF. DNA for the CDR3: TGTGCCAGCAGCCCGGACAGCACGCAGTATTTT.